The rows below give T cell receptor beta chains drawn from one sample of a study of Ad26.COV2.S vaccination and SARS-CoV-2 variants. Generated by immunoSEQ multiplex PCR, the TCRdb table keeps only in-frame clones and is missing some. The data contain roughly 300,000 clones, around 89% of them singletons. The material was peripheral blood, obtained in a trial of Ad26.COV2.S vaccine versus placebo. The source is a person aged 18-60 years who received the Ad26.COV2.S COVID-19 vaccine or a placebo. Each CDR3 is given with its conserved first and last residue. The order of the fields is clone size, V gene, CDR3 length, D gene, J gene, CDR3 protein, CDR3 DNA. D genes are given only for firm matches. Expanded clones get a size class; other rows say once, few or many, or leave the size out.

size: once; V: TRBV19; length: 15; D: TRBD1; J: TRBJ2-7; CDR3: CASSATGTGDRWQYF; DNA: TGTGCCAGTAGTGCAACCGGGACAGGGGATCGATGGCAGTACTTC
size: few; V: TRBV12-3/TRBV12-4; length: 12; D: -; J: TRBJ1-1; CDR3: CASSFMNTEAFF; DNA: TGTGCCAGCAGTTTCATGAACACTGAAGCTTTCTTT
size: -; V: TRBV12-3/TRBV12-4; length: 12; D: -; J: TRBJ1-2; CDR3: CASSLNGGGYTF; DNA: TGTGCCAGCAGTTTAAACGGGGGAGGCTACACCTTC
size: -; V: TRBV3-1/TRBV3-2; length: 17; D: TRBD2; J: TRBJ2-1; CDR3: CASSQKLGRPCGGEQFF; DNA: TGTGCCAGCAGCCAAAAGCTGGGCAGACCATGCGGGGGTGAGCAGTTCTTC
size: -; V: TRBV18; length: 14; D: -; J: TRBJ1-1; CDR3: CASSPIPMNTEAFF; DNA: TGTGCCAGCTCCCCTATCCCTATGAACACTGAAGCTTTCTTT
size: -; V: TRBV4-3; length: 16; D: -; J: TRBJ1-5; CDR3: CASSQDGGYNNQPQHF; DNA: TGCGCCAGCAGCCAAGATGGGGGTTATAATAATCAGCCCCAGCATTTT
size: -; V: TRBV27; length: 16; D: TRBD2; J: TRBJ2-3; CDR3: CASSKRAGENTDTQYF; DNA: TGTGCCAGCTCTAAACGGGCGGGGGAGAACACAGATACGCAGTATTTT
size: -; V: TRBV5-6; length: 17; D: -; J: TRBJ2-3; CDR3: CASSSAGAGYFTDTQYF; DNA: TGTGCCAGCAGCTCGGCTGGGGCGGGATACTTCACAGATACGCAGTATTTT
size: -; V: TRBV5-5; length: 14; D: TRBD1; J: TRBJ1-2; CDR3: CASERTGSDYGYTF; DNA: TGTGCCAGCGAAAGGACAGGGTCTGACTATGGCTACACCTTC
size: once; V: TRBV14; length: 16; D: TRBD1; J: TRBJ1-2; CDR3: CASSRTGTGLIYGYTF; DNA: TGTGCCAGCAGCCGTACCGGGACAGGATTAATTTATGGCTACACCTTC
size: -; V: TRBV27; length: 15; D: -; J: TRBJ1-6; CDR3: CASSGDRGENSPLHF; DNA: TGTGCCAGCAGTGGAGACCGGGGCGAGAATTCACCCCTCCACTTT
size: -; V: TRBV12-5; length: 15; D: -; J: TRBJ2-5; CDR3: CASARPGDGGETQYF; DNA: TGTGCTAGTGCCCGCCCGGGGGACGGGGGAGAGACCCAGTACTTC
size: -; V: TRBV5-1; length: 16; D: -; J: TRBJ2-3; CDR3: CASSLAGAGPTDTQYF; DNA: TGCGCCAGCAGCCTGGCCGGGGCAGGGCCCACAGATACGCAGTATTTT
size: few; V: TRBV2; length: 17; D: TRBD2; J: TRBJ2-7; CDR3: CASSESGLAGTYYEQYF; DNA: TGTGCCAGCAGTGAGAGTGGGCTAGCGGGAACCTACTACGAGCAGTACTTC
size: -; V: TRBV11-3; length: 15; D: TRBD2; J: TRBJ2-3; CDR3: CASSLGVSGGDTQYF; DNA: TGTGCCAGCAGCTTAGGCGTTAGCGGGGGAGATACGCAGTATTTT
size: -; V: TRBV2; length: 12; D: -; J: TRBJ2-7; CDR3: CASSEFGYEQYF; DNA: TGTGCCAGCAGTGAATTTGGGTACGAGCAGTACTTC
size: -; V: TRBV29-1; length: 12; D: -; J: TRBJ2-7; CDR3: CSTRTDSYEQYF; DNA: TGCAGCACTCGGACGGATTCCTACGAGCAGTACTTC
size: -; V: TRBV5-1; length: 15; D: -; J: TRBJ2-7; CDR3: CASSLDPGAEYEQYF; DNA: TGCGCCAGCAGCTTGGATCCGGGGGCTGAATACGAGCAGTACTTC
size: -; V: TRBV7-9; length: 15; D: -; J: TRBJ2-3; CDR3: CASSLSASSTDTQYF; DNA: TGTGCCAGCAGCTTGTCAGCTTCTAGCACAGATACGCAGTATTTT
size: -; V: TRBV20-1; length: 13; D: -; J: TRBJ1-1; CDR3: CSAGGHPNTEAFF; DNA: TGCAGTGCTGGTGGACACCCGAACACTGAAGCTTTCTTT
size: -; V: TRBV28; length: 12; D: -; J: TRBJ1-1; CDR3: CASSNPNTEAFF; DNA: TGTGCCAGCAGTAACCCGAACACTGAAGCTTTCTTT
size: -; V: TRBV4-1; length: 13; D: -; J: TRBJ1-1; CDR3: CASSQGLAVEAFF; DNA: TGCGCCAGCAGCCAAGGATTGGCGGTAGAAGCTTTCTTT
size: once; V: TRBV2; length: 15; D: -; J: TRBJ2-3; CDR3: CASRPLEGRSDTQYF; DNA: TGTGCCAGCAGGCCCTTGGAGGGACGATCAGATACGCAGTATTTT
size: -; V: TRBV5-6; length: 16; D: -; J: TRBJ1-1; CDR3: CASSLAQGWGFTEAFF; DNA: TGTGCCAGCAGCTTGGCGCAGGGATGGGGATTCACTGAAGCTTTCTTT
size: -; V: TRBV3-1/TRBV3-2; length: 16; D: TRBD1; J: TRBJ2-3; CDR3: CASSQDRTGSTDTQYF; DNA: TGTGCCAGCAGCCAAGATCGGACAGGGAGCACAGATACGCAGTATTTT
size: -; V: TRBV5-6; length: 16; D: -; J: TRBJ1-6; CDR3: CASSLASRADNSPLHF; DNA: TGTGCCAGCAGCTTGGCCTCAAGGGCCGATAATTCACCCCTCCACTTT
size: -; V: TRBV5-6; length: 14; D: -; J: TRBJ2-5; CDR3: CASSLVHTQETQYF; DNA: TGTGCCAGCAGCTTGGTCCACACCCAAGAGACCCAGTACTTC
size: -; V: TRBV29-1; length: 14; D: TRBD1; J: TRBJ1-1; CDR3: CSGLTGALNTEAFF; DNA: TGCAGCGGGCTCACAGGGGCCCTGAACACTGAAGCTTTCTTT
size: -; V: TRBV7-9; length: 13; D: -; J: TRBJ1-6; CDR3: CASSLASGSPLHF; DNA: TGTGCCAGCAGCTTAGCTTCGGGTTCACCCCTCCACTTT
size: -; V: TRBV4-3; length: 15; D: TRBD2; J: TRBJ2-7; CDR3: CASSQARGGSYEQYF; DNA: TGCGCCAGCAGCCAAGCGCGGGGGGGCTCCTACGAGCAGTACTTC
size: -; V: TRBV7-2; length: 16; D: TRBD1; J: TRBJ2-2; CDR3: CASSFLWTGGTGELFF; DNA: TGTGCCAGCAGCTTCCTATGGACAGGGGGCACCGGGGAGCTGTTTTTT
size: -; V: TRBV19; length: 14; D: TRBD2; J: TRBJ2-7; CDR3: CASSILAGDYEQYF; DNA: TGTGCCAGTAGTATACTAGCGGGGGACTACGAGCAGTACTTC
size: once; V: TRBV28; length: 12; D: -; J: TRBJ1-2; CDR3: CASSLSGYGYTF; DNA: TGTGCCAGCAGTTTATCAGGGTATGGCTACACCTTC
size: -; V: TRBV5-1; length: 14; D: -; J: TRBJ2-2; CDR3: CASSPILGTGGLFF; DNA: TGCGCCAGCAGTCCCATCTTAGGCACCGGGGGGCTGTTTTTT
size: -; V: TRBV9; length: 15; D: -; J: TRBJ2-5; CDR3: CASSVGDWGEETQYF; DNA: TGTGCCAGCAGCGTAGGGGACTGGGGGGAAGAGACCCAGTACTTC
size: -; V: TRBV5-1; length: 13; D: -; J: TRBJ2-1; CDR3: CASSFDIYNEQFF; DNA: TGCGCCAGCAGCTTCGACATTTACAATGAGCAGTTCTTC
size: -; V: TRBV6-5; length: 14; D: TRBD1; J: TRBJ1-4; CDR3: CASSTRQGGEKLFF; DNA: TGTGCCAGCAGCACACGACAGGGAGGGGAAAAACTGTTTTTT